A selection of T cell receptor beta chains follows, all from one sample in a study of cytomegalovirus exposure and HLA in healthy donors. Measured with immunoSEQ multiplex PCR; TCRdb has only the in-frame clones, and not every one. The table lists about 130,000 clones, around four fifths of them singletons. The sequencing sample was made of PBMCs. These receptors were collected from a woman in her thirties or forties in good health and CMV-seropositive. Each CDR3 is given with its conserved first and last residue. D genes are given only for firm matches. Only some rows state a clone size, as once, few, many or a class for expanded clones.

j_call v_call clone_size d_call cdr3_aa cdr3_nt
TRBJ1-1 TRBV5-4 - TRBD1 CASSLGTGGSKNTEAFF TGTGCCAGCAGCTTGGGGACAGGGGGCTCAAAGAACACTGAAGCTTTCTTT
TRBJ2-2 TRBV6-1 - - CASREVRFTGELFF TGTGCCAGCAGAGAGGTGCGGTTCACCGGGGAGCTGTTTTTT
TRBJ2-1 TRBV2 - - CASSEEQGWNEQFF TGTGCCAGCAGTGAGGAGCAGGGCTGGAATGAGCAGTTCTTC
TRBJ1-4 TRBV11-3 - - CASSSDFGEKLFF TGTGCCAGCAGCTCCGACTTTGGTGAAAAACTGTTTTTT
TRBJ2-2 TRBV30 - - CARRRDSNTGELFF TGTGCCAGAAGGCGGGATTCGAACACCGGGGAGCTGTTTTTT
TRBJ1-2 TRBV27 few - CASSLSGVAFNGYTF TGTGCCAGCAGTTTATCAGGGGTCGCGTTTAATGGCTACACCTTC
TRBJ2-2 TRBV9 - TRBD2 CATSPRGGAFGELFF TGTGCCACCTCCCCCCGGGGGGGGGCGTTTGGGGAGCTGTTTTTT
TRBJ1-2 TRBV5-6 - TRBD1 CASSDGQGGGYTF TGTGCCAGCAGCGACGGACAGGGTGGAGGCTACACCTTC
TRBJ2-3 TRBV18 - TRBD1 CASSLGQAGTDTQYF TGTGCCAGCTCACTCGGACAGGCTGGCACAGATACGCAGTATTTT
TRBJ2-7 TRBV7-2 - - CASSLIALGQGGDEQYF TGTGCCAGCAGCTTAATAGCTTTGGGTCAGGGGGGCGACGAGCAGTACTTC
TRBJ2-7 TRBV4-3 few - CASSLGTAGHEQYF TGCGCCAGCAGCCTTGGGACTGCAGGCCACGAGCAGTACTTC
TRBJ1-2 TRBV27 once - CASSLSGQSYGYTF TGTGCCAGCAGTTTATCGGGGCAGAGCTATGGCTACACCTTC
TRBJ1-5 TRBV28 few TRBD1 CASSSDAQGANQPQHF TGTGCCAGCAGTTCCGACGCCCAGGGGGCAAATCAGCCCCAGCATTTT
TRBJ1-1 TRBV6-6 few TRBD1 CASRSVDRGSFF TGTGCCAGCAGATCCGTGGACAGGGGGTCTTTCTTT
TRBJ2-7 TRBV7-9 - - CASSSGQYYEQYF TGTGCCAGCAGCTCAGGACAGTACTACGAGCAGTACTTC
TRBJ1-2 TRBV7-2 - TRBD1 CASSPGQVNPYYGYTF TGTGCCAGCAGCCCTGGACAGGTCAATCCCTACTATGGCTACACCTTC
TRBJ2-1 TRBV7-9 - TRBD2 CASIRPSGEHNEQFF TGTGCCAGTATACGGCCAAGCGGGGAACATAATGAGCAGTTCTTC
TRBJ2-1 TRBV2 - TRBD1 CASRGDRADEQFF TGTGCCAGCAGGGGGGACAGGGCCGATGAGCAGTTCTTC
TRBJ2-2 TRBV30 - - CAAGGQTGELFF TGTGCGGCAGGGGGGCAAACCGGGGAGCTGTTTTTT
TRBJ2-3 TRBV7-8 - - CASSLVEGQARTQYF TGTGCCAGCAGCTTAGTGGAGGGGCAGGCAAGAACGCAGTATTTT
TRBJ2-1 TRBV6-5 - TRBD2 CASTGGDEQFF TGTGCCAGCACGGGAGGAGATGAGCAGTTCTTC
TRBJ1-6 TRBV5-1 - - CASSINRENNSPLHF TGCGCCAGCTCGATCAACAGGGAGAATAATTCACCCCTCCACTTT
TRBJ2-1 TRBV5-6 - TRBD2 CASSSGLAGGNEQFF TGTGCCAGCAGCTCGGGACTAGCGGGGGGGAATGAGCAGTTCTTC
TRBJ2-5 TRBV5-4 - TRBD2 CASRVLAGEDETQYF TGTGCCAGCAGAGTTTTAGCGGGGGAGGATGAGACCCAGTACTTC